The sequence of this TCR beta chain was determined in a study of blood T cell repertoires in COVID-19. Whole-study context: In each case, the material was cDNA or gDNA derived from T cells, B-cell-depleted T cells, or PBMCs.

In the authors' methods: It was from reference gene primer amplification that nucleated cell counts were estimated. Profiled with immunoSEQ multiplex PCR; TCRdb holds only in-frame clones, not every one. The V and J calls and clone size are taken from that table; D and trimming were inferred from the DNA. This table holds approximately 110,000 clones, 70% to 75% found once. Seattle researchers signed up patients amid active infection and tracked them longitudinally. The junction had 6 bases not matched to a gene; V was cut back by 4 bases and J by 8 bases. Germline lookup yields CDR1 KGHDR and CDR2 SFDVKD. This CDR3 has 15 residues.

The sample consisted of peripheral blood. This clonotype was obtained from a man older than 75 with COVID-19, enrolled during active disease. The J gene is TRBJ2-1, the V gene TRBV24-1, with 11 bases identical to TRBD1. CDR3 nucleotides: TGTGCCACCAGTGACACTGGGACAGGGGGGCATGAGCAGTTCTTC. Its translation is CATSDTGTGGHEQFF.